The sequence of this TCR beta chain was determined in a study of CD8+CD57+ T cells in acquired aplastic anemia. About the research overall: Sorted cells (CD4+ and CD8+) yielded DNA amounts that averaged approximately 3.1 ug. Study findings and constraints: For CD8+ Simpson's diversity, patients and controls showed no significant difference. Researchers report that some 31 CD8+ CDR3 sequences appeared in both patients and controls.

For CDR3 and TCR beta VDJ profiling, genomic DNA was the template used. TCRdb fed the reads into MiXCR, producing one record per CDR3 protein. The data hold about 190,000 distinct CDR3 sequences, with less than 65% observed a single time. The count of this clonotype is one. The antigen is unknown. The germline gives CDR1 SNHLY, CDR2 FYNNEI. Trimming took off 7 bases at V and 2 bases at J, with 15 bases between the two ends. There are 14 residues in the CDR3. The sample comprised sorted CD4+, CD8+, or CD8+CD57+ T cells (not recorded which) from PBMCs. The chain has TRBV2 and TRBJ2-7, with D possibly matching TRBD2 (6 bases). This TCR derives from a human donor in good health, serving as a control. CDR3 DNA sequence: TGTGCCAGCACCCCGAGGCGGGAAACCTACGAGCAGTACTTC. Its protein is CASTPRRETYEQYF. Looking up the rest from reference TRBV2 and TRBJ2-7 gives the full variable domain: EPEVTQTPSHQVTQMGQEVILRCVPISNHLYFYWYRQILGQKVEFLVSFYNNEISEKSEIFDDQFSVERPDGSNFTLKIRSTKLEDSAMYFCASTPRRETYEQYFGPGTRLTVT.